These 3 T cell receptor beta chains came from one sample sequenced in a study of somatic mutations in cytotoxic T cells in rheumatoid arthritis. TCRdb keeps only in-frame clones here, not all; method: immunoSEQ multiplex PCR. The sample has fewer than 9,500 clones; around three quarters are singletons. The sequenced material came from CD8+ T cells sorted from blood. Receptors originate from an adult with rheumatoid arthritis.

This chain links TRBV13 with TRBJ1-4; 8 bases are a match to TRBD1. V lost 4 bases and J lost 6; bases outside the gene matches: 4. This CDR3 is built from 14 residues. Germline V gene sequence: CDR1 PRHDT, CDR2 FYEKMQ (reference sequence). CDR3 loop: CASSYTGGDEKLFF. The CDR3 region has the DNA TGTGCCAGCAGCTACACAGGGGGAGATGAAAAACTGTTTTTT.

The chain is built from TRBV7-6 and TRBJ2-7; 7 bases fit TRBD1. V was pared by 5 bases and J by 5 bases, with 12 bases of the junction left unmatched. The CDR3 consists of 15 residues. In germline, CDR1 is SGHVS, CDR2 FNYEAQ. CDR3 DNA sequence: TGTGCCAGCAGCCCCTCCGGGACAGTCAACCACGAGCAGTACTTC. This encodes CASSPSGTVNHEQYF. The whole variable domain, filled in from reference TRBV7-6 and TRBJ2-7, reads GAGVSQSPRYKVTKRGQDVALRCDPISGHVSLYWYRQALGQGPEFLTYFNYEAQQDKSGLPNDRFSAERPEGSISTLTIQRTEQRDSAMYRCASSPSGTVNHEQYFGPGTRLTVT.

The gene calls are TRBV7-9 and TRBJ2-2; D gene uncertain. The V end lost 5 bases, the J end lost 1 base, and 5 bases lay between the germline ends. The CDR3 totals 13 residues. The V gene's germline CDR1 is SEHNR and CDR2 FQNEAQ (reference sequence). The CDR3 here is CASSPGNTGELFF. CDR3 coding DNA: TGTGCCAGCAGCCCGGGGAACACCGGGGAGCTGTTTTTT.